The rows below give T cell receptor beta chains drawn from one sample of a study of T cells in tuberculosis. TCRdb keeps only in-frame clones here, not all; method: immunoSEQ multiplex PCR. Among more than 40,000 clones listed, roughly 94% were seen once. The sample was PBMCs. The receptors were gathered from a donor under 30 with latent tuberculosis or without tuberculosis infection. Some clones in this sample may be carry-over from other donors' samples. CDR3s include the opening cysteine and the closing phenylalanine or tryptophan. A D gene is named only where the DNA matches it firmly.

v_gene	j_gene	d_gene	CDR3nt	CDR3aa
TRBV28	TRBJ1-1	TRBD1	TGTGCCAGCTCAACAGGGGGCCAGGGGAGCGCTGAAGCTTTCTTT	CASSTGGQGSAEAFF
TRBV5-1	TRBJ2-1	TRBD2	TGCGCCAGCAGCTGGACCGGGACTAGTCTCAATGAGCAGTTCTTC	CASSWTGTSLNEQFF
TRBV6-4	TRBJ2-3	-	TGTGCCAGCAGTGACTCGGGTCCAGGGGCTCAACCAGATACGCAGTATTTT	CASSDSGPGAQPDTQYF
TRBV10-1	TRBJ2-3	TRBD1	TGCGCCAGCAGTGAATTTACTAGGCGACAGGGGGCGCCGGATACGCAGTATTTT	CASSEFTRRQGAPDTQYF
TRBV4-3	TRBJ2-6	-	TGCGCCAGCAGCCAAGCTTCAACAGGTTCTGGGGCCAACGTCCTGACTTTC	CASSQASTGSGANVLTF
TRBV11-2	TRBJ2-7	TRBD2	TGTGCCAGCAGCCCCTGGGGGGCGGGAGGGCCCGGTGAGCAGTACTTC	CASSPWGAGGPGEQYF
TRBV7-2	TRBJ1-1	-	TGTGCCAGCAAGCGGTTTTTCGGCACTGAAGCTTTCTTT	CASKRFFGTEAFF
TRBV10-3	TRBJ2-7	-	TGTGCCATCAGAGAGAGACTAGAAGGTTTGTACGAGCAGTACTTC	CAIRERLEGLYEQYF
TRBV30	TRBJ1-3	-	TGTGCCTGGGGGAGGAACACCATATATTTT	CAWGRNTIYF
TRBV19	TRBJ1-5	TRBD1	TGTGCCAGTAGTGGAATCTGGACAGGGGGGTGGGAGCCCCAGCATTTT	CASSGIWTGGWEPQHF
TRBV5-1	TRBJ2-5	-	TGCGCCAGCAGCCCATCAGGGCAAGAGACCCAGTACTTC	CASSPSGQETQYF
TRBV6-5	TRBJ2-1	TRBD2	TGTGCCAGCAGTACCGGGACTAGCCGACCAAATGAGCAGTTCTTC	CASSTGTSRPNEQFF
TRBV29-1	TRBJ1-1	-	TGCAGCGTTGAGGCACAGGGGAACACTGAAGCTTTCTTT	CSVEAQGNTEAFF
TRBV18	TRBJ2-7	-	TGTGCCAGCTCACCACTATTTTCGTCGACAGTCAGACCTAGTCGCGAGCAGTACTTC	CASSPLFSSTVRPSREQYF
TRBV7-8	TRBJ1-5	TRBD1	TGTGCCAGCAGCACAAGGACAGGGGGCTGGGGCAATCAGCCCCAGCATTTT	CASSTRTGGWGNQPQHF
TRBV7-8	TRBJ2-5	-	TGTGCCAGCTTCTATCCGGGAGTGGATGAGACCCAGTACTTC	CASFYPGVDETQYF
TRBV28	TRBJ1-2	TRBD1	TGTGCCAGCAGTACCGGGACAGCTCCCTATGGCTACACCTTC	CASSTGTAPYGYTF
TRBV6-5	TRBJ2-1	-	TGTGCCAGCAGTTACTCGATTCTGGGGAGCAATGAGCAGTTCTTC	CASSYSILGSNEQFF
TRBV18	TRBJ2-1	-	TGTGCCAGCTCCCCTATTGATGAGCAGTTCTTC	CASSPIDEQFF
TRBV11-2	TRBJ1-3	-	TGTGCCAGCAGCTCAAGCAGGGGTTCTGGAAACACCATATATTTT	CASSSSRGSGNTIYF
TRBV6-1	TRBJ2-3	TRBD2	TGTGCCAGCAGTGCGGGTATAAGCGGGAGGTTTAGCACAGATACGCAGTATTTT	CASSAGISGRFSTDTQYF
TRBV7-2	TRBJ2-7	TRBD2	TGTGCCAGCAGCTCTCGACTAGCGGGCTACGAGCAGTACTTC	CASSSRLAGYEQYF
TRBV7-2	TRBJ2-1	-	TGTGCCAGCAGCTTAGTATCTGAGCCTTACAATGAGCAGTTCTTC	CASSLVSEPYNEQFF
TRBV7-2	TRBJ2-1	TRBD2	TGTGCCAGCAGGCAGCGGGAAGCCTACAATGAGCAGTTCTTC	CASRQREAYNEQFF
TRBV7-9	TRBJ1-5	-	TGTGCCAGCAGCCCCCAAACAGGGCCCAATCAGCCCCAGCATTTT	CASSPQTGPNQPQHF
TRBV30	TRBJ2-1	TRBD2	TGTGCCTGGGCCGATCCCAAACTAGCGGTTTACAATGAGCAGTTCTTC	CAWADPKLAVYNEQFF
TRBV28	TRBJ1-2	-	TGTGCCAGCACCAAACTGGGGAGGGGTAACTATGGCTACACCTTC	CASTKLGRGNYGYTF
TRBV29-1	TRBJ1-2	-	TGCAGCGTTGAAATTCCAGGGCTTGGCTATGGCTACACCTTC	CSVEIPGLGYGYTF
TRBV28	TRBJ2-7	TRBD2	TGTGCCAGCAGTTTACAGACTAGCGGGAGGTCCGAGCAGTACTTC	CASSLQTSGRSEQYF
TRBV5-1	TRBJ2-7	TRBD2	TGCGCCAGCAGCTTCGAGGCGGGAGACTCCTACGAGCAGTACTTC	CASSFEAGDSYEQYF
TRBV7-2	TRBJ2-3	TRBD1	TGTGCCAGCAGCTCACCACTTCACAGGGGCGAACCTAGCACAGATACGCAGTATTTT	CASSSPLHRGEPSTDTQYF
TRBV14	TRBJ1-2	-	TGTGCCAGCAGCCAACGGGACTCGAATGGCTATGGCTACACCTTC	CASSQRDSNGYGYTF
TRBV7-9	TRBJ2-5	TRBD2	TGTGCCAGCAGCTTAGTGGGCGGGGGTCGCGGGGTTGGAGAGACCCAGTACTTC	CASSLVGGGRGVGETQYF
TRBV7-3	TRBJ2-5	TRBD2	TGTGCCAGCAGCTTGACGGGGGGTCGAGAGACCCAGTACTTC	CASSLTGGRETQYF
TRBV27	TRBJ1-1	-	TGTGCCAGCAGAGCGACGGTCTACACTGAAGCTTTCTTT	CASRATVYTEAFF
TRBV4-3	TRBJ2-3	TRBD2	TGCGCCAGCAGCCCGCGGGGGATTGCAGATACGCAGTATTTT	CASSPRGIADTQYF
TRBV5-4	TRBJ2-7	-	TGTGCCAGCAGCCCGGGGGAGGTCGCCTACGAGCAGTACTTC	CASSPGEVAYEQYF
TRBV4-3	TRBJ1-2	TRBD1	TGCGCCAGCAGCCAAGTTTCGGGACAGGTTTATGGCTACACCTTC	CASSQVSGQVYGYTF
TRBV28	TRBJ2-5	TRBD1	TGTGCCAGCAGTCCTGGACAGGGGCGAGGCCGAGAGACCCAGTACTTC	CASSPGQGRGRETQYF
TRBV4-3	TRBJ1-5	-	TGCGCCAGCAGCCAAGATTGGAGTAATCAGCCCCAGCATTTT	CASSQDWSNQPQHF
TRBV6-5	TRBJ2-1	TRBD2	TGTGCCGCGGGGGGACTAGGGCGAGATGAGCAGTTCTTC	CAAGGLGRDEQFF
TRBV29-1	TRBJ1-5	-	TGCAGCGTTGAAGGGTTAGGAGGGGATCAGCCCCAGCATTTT	CSVEGLGGDQPQHF
TRBV7-8	TRBJ2-1	TRBD2	TGTGCCAGCAGCTTACCCCTTGTCCCGGGACTAGCGGTGAGCTCCTACAATGAGCAGTTCTTC	CASSLPLVPGLAVSSYNEQFF
TRBV18	TRBJ2-7	-	TGTGCCAGCTCATCCCTTAAGCAGGGGATTCACGAGCAGTACTTC	CASSSLKQGIHEQYF